This T cell receptor (beta chain) was obtained from a study of shared clonotypes between healthy human individuals. Study results and limitations: Sampling included only blood; tissue repertoires likely differ.

A remark on this clone: Antigen: not known.

From germline, CDR1 is MDHEN and CDR2 SYDVKM. Trimming took off 8 bases at V and 0 bases at J, with 14 bases between the two ends. The CDR3 length is 15 residues. This was a deep-level run. TCRdb's copy holds only in-frame clones and misses some; the assay was immunoSEQ multiplex PCR. The table has a few million clones, 90% to 95% seen once. V gene TRBV28 combines with J gene TRBJ1-5; D gene uncertain. The specimen sequenced was naive CD4+ T cells from PBMCs. Indicated subset: CD45RA+ positively selected. This clonotype was obtained from a man younger than 35 in good health. Some clones in this sample may be carry-over from other donors' samples. The chain's CDR3 is CASLVGSNSNQPQHF. CDR3 DNA sequence: TGTGCCAGCTTAGTAGGGAGTAATAGCAATCAGCCCCAGCATTTT.